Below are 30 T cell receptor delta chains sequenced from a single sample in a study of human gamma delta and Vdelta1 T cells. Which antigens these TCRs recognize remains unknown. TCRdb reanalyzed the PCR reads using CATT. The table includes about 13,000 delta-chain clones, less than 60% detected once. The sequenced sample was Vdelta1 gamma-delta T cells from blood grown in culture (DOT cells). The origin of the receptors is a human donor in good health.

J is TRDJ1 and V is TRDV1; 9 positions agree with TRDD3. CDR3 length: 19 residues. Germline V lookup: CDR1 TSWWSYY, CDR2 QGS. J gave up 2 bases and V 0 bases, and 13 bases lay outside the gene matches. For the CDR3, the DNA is TGTGCTCTTGGGGAACTGGGTCGGGGGCTACTGGGGGAGACCGATAAACTCATCTTT. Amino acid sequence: CALGELGRGLLGETDKLIF.

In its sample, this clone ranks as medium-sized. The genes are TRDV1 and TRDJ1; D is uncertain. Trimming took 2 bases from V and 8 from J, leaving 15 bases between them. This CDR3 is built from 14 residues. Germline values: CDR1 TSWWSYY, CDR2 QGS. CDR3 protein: CALGESVPQFKLIF. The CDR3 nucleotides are TGTGCTCTTGGGGAATCCGTTCCCCAATTCAAACTCATCTTT.

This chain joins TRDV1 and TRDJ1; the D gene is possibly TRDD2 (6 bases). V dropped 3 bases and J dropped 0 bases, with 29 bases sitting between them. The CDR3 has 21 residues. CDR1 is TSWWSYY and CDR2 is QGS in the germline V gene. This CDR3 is CALGDDPLPSGGLSYTDKLIF. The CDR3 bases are TGTGCTCTTGGGGACGACCCCCTTCCGTCCGGTGGACTCTCGTACACCGATAAACTCATCTTT.

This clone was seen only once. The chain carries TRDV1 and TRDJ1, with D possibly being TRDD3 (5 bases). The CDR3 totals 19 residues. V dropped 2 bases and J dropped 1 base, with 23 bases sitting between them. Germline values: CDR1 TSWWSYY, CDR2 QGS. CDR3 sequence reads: CALGELPPPTKGGTDKLIF. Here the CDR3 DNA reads TGTGCTCTTGGGGAATTGCCGCCCCCCACCAAGGGGGGCACCGATAAACTCATCTTT.

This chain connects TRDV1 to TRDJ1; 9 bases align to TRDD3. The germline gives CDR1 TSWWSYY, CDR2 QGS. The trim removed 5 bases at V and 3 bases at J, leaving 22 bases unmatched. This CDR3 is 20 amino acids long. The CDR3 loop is CALGPPVTGGIPLRSDKLIF. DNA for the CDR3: TGTGCTCTTGGGCCCCCGGTGACCGGGGGGATACCTCTTCGGTCCGATAAACTCATCTTT.

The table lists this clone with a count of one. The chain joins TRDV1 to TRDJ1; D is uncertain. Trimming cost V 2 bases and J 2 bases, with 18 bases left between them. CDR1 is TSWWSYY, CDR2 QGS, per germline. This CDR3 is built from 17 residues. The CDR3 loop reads CALGEGWEKHPTDKLIF. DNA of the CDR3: TGTGCTCTTGGGGAAGGTTGGGAAAAGCACCCGACCGATAAACTCATCTTT.

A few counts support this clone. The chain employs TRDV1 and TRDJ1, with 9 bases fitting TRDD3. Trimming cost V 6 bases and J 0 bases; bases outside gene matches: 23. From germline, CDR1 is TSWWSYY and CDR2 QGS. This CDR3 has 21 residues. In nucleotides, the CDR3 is TGTGCTCTTGGCACTTTTCCTATTCTCGGTACTGGGGGACCCGACACCGATAAACTCATCTTT. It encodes CALGTFPILGTGGPDTDKLIF.

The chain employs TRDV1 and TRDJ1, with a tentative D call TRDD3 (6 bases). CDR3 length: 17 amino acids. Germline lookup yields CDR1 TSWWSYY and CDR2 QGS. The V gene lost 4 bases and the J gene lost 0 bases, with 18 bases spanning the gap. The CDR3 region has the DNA TGTGCTCTTGGGGCCCGAGCGGGGGACCCCTACACCGATAAACTCATCTTT. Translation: CALGARAGDPYTDKLIF.

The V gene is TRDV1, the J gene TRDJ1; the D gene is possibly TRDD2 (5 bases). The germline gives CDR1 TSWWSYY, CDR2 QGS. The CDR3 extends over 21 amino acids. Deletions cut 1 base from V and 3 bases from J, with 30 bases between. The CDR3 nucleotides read TGTGCTCTTGGGGAACACCAAACTGAGATTCCTCGGCCCTTTTCCCCCGATAAACTCATCTTT. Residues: CALGEHQTEIPRPFSPDKLIF.

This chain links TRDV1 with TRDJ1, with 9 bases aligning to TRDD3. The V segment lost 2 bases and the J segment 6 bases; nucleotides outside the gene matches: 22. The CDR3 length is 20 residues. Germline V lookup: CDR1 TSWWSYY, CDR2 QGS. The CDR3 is CALGEFFPTKDWGYAHKLIF. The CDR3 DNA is TGTGCTCTTGGGGAATTCTTTCCTACGAAGGACTGGGGATACGCTCATAAACTCATCTTT.

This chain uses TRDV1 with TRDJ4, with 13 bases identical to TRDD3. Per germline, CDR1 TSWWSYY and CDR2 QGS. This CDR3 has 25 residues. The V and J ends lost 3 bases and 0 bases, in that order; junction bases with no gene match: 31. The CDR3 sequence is CALGELTASYHPVLGDTPPARPLIF. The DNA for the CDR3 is TGTGCTCTTGGGGAGCTAACAGCTTCCTACCACCCAGTACTGGGGGATACGCCCCCGGCCAGACCCCTGATCTTT.

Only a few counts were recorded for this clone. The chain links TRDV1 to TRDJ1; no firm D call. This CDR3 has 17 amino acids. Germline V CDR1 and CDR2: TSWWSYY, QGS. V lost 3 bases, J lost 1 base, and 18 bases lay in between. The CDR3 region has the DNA TGTGCTCTTGGGGAGTGGCCCTCGGGTCCTGGCACCGATAAACTCATCTTT. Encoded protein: CALGEWPSGPGTDKLIF.

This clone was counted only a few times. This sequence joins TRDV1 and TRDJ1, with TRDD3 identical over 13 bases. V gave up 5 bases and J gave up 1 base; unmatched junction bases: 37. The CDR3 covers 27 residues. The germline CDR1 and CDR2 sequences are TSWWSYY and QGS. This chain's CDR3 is CALGLLRPFDQEMITGGYAIGTDKLIF. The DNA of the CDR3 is TGTGCTCTTGGGCTCCTAAGGCCTTTCGATCAGGAAATGATAACTGGGGGATACGCAATTGGCACCGATAAACTCATCTTT.

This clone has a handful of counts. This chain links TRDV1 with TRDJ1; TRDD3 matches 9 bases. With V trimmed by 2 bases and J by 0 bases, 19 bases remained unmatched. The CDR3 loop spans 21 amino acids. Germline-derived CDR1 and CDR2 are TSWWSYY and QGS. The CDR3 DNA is TGTGCTCTTGGGGAAATTTTCCTATTGTCTGGGGGATCTGGGTACACCGATAAACTCATCTTT. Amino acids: CALGEIFLLSGGSGYTDKLIF.

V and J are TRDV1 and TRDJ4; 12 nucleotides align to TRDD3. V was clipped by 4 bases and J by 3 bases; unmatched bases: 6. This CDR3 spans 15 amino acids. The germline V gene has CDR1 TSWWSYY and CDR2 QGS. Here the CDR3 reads CALGGPGGYAGPLIF. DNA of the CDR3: TGTGCTCTTGGGGGCCCTGGGGGATACGCGGGACCCCTGATCTTT.

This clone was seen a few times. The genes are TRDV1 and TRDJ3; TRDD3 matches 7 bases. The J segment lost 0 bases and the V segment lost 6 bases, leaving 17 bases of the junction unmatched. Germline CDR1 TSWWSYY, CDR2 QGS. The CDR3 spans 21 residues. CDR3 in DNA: TGTGCTCTTGGAACCATGGGTTCGGGGGATGACAGCTCCTGGGACACCCGACAGATGTTTTTC. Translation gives CALGTMGSGDDSSWDTRQMFF.

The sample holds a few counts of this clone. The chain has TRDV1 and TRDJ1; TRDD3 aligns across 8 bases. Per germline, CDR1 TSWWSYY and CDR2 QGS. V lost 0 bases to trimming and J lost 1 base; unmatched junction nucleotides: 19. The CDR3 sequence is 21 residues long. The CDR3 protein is CALGELPRGPGGRRLTDKLIF. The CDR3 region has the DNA TGTGCTCTTGGGGAACTCCCGCGGGGCCCTGGGGGACGACGTCTCACCGATAAACTCATCTTT.

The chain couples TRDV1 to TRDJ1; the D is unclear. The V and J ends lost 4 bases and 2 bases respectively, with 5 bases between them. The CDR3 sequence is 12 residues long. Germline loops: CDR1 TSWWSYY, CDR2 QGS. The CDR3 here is CALGGATDKLIF. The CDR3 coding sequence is TGTGCTCTTGGGGGGGCGACCGATAAACTCATCTTT.

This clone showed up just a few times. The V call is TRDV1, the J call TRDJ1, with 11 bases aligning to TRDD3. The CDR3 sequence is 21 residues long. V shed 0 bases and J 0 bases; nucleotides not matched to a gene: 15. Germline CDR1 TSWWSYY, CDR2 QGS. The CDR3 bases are TGTGCTCTTGGGGAACTTCCGAAACTGGGGGATAAGGGTCTCTACACCGATAAACTCATCTTT. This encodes CALGELPKLGDKGLYTDKLIF.

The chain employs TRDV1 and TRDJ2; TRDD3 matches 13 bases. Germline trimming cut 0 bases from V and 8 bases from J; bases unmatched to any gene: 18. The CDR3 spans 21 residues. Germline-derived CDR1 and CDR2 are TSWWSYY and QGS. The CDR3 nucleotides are TGTGCTCTTGGGGAACTAGTCCCCCCTTCCAACTGGGGGATACGCGCGGCACAACTCTTCTTT. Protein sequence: CALGELVPPSNWGIRAAQLFF.

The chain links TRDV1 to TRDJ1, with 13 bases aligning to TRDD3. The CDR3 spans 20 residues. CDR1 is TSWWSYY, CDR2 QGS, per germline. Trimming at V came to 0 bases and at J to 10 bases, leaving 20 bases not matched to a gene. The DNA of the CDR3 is TGTGCTCTTGGGGAACTTCCCTATCCTTCCGCATACTGGGGGATACGAGGACTCATCTTT. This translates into CALGELPYPSAYWGIRGLIF.

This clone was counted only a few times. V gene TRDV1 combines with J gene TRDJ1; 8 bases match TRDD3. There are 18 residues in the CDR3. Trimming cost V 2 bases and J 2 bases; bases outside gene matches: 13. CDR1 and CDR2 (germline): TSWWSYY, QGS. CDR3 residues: CALGEEIPLLGETDKLIF. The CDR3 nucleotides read TGTGCTCTTGGGGAAGAAATTCCACTCCTGGGGGAGACCGATAAACTCATCTTT.

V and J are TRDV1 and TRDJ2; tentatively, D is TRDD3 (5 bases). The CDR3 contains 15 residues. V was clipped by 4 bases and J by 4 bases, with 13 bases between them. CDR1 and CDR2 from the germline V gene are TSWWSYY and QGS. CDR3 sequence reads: CALGVLYVGTAQLFF. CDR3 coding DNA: TGTGCTCTTGGGGTACTATACGTGGGGACAGCACAACTCTTCTTT.

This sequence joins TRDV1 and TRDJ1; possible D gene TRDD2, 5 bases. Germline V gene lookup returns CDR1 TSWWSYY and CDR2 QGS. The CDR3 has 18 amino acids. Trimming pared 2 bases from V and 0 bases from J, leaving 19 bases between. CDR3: CALGEFPLRTSDTDKLIF. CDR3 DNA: TGTGCTCTTGGGGAATTCCCCCTTCGTACAAGCGACACCGATAAACTCATCTTT.

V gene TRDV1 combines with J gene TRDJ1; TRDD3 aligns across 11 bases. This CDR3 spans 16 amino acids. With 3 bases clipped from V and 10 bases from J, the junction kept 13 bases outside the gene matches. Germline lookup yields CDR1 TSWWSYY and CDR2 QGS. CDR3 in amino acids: CALGERPLGDILRLIF. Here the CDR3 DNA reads TGTGCTCTTGGGGAGAGGCCACTGGGGGATATTCTGAGACTCATCTTT.

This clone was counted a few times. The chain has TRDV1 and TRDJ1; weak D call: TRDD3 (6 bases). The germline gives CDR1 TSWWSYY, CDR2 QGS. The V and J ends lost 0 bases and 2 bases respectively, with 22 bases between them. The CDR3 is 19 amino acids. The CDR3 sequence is CALGELPPTRTGSTDKLIF. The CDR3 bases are TGTGCTCTTGGGGAACTTCCACCGACCCGTACTGGGTCTACCGATAAACTCATCTTT.

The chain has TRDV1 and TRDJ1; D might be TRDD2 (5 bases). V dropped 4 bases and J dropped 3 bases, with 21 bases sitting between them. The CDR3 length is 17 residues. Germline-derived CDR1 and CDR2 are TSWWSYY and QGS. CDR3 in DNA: TGTGCTCTTGGGGCCTCCTATCTTCGCCGGTTAGCCGATAAACTCATCTTT. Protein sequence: CALGASYLRRLADKLIF.

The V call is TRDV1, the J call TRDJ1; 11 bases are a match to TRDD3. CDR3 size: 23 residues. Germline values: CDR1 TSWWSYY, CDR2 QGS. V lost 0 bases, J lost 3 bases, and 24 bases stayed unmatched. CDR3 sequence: CALGELDYSSTFGGYVGPDKLIF. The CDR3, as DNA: TGTGCTCTTGGGGAACTTGACTACTCGTCGACCTTTGGGGGATACGTGGGTCCCGATAAACTCATCTTT.

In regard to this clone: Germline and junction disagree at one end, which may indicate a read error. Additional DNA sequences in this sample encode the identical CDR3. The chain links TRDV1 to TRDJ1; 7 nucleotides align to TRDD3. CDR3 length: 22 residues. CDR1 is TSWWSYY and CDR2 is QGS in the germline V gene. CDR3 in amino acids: CALGEGPPIRTGDPWYTDKLIF. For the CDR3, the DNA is TGCGCTCTTGGGGAAGGTCCTCCTATTCGTACTGGGGACCCCTGGTACACCGATAAACTCATCTTT.

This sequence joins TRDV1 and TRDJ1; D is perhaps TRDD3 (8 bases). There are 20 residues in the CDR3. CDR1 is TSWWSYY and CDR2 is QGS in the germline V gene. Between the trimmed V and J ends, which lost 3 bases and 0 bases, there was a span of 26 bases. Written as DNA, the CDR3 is TGTGCTCTTGGGGATGGTCCTTCCTCGACTGGGGGGAGTGACACCGATAAACTCATCTTT. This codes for CALGDGPSSTGGSDTDKLIF.